This T cell receptor (beta chain) originates from a study of shared clonotypes between healthy human individuals. The overall study: Per donor, three plates held CD4 naive cells, three held CD4 memory, two held CD8 naive and one held CD8 memory. Study results and caveats: The study drew on few donors, limiting represented genetic and exposure-history diversity. It was expected that sequencing depth would affect clonotype sharing among donors.

A remark on this clone: What it recognizes is unknown.

CD8 cells regarded as naive lacked CD45RO, were positively chosen for CCR7, and omitted terminally differentiated effector memory CD45RA+ cells. This table comes from immunoSEQ multiplex PCR, and its TCRdb copy is limited to in-frame clones, with some not included. Of 450,000 to 700,000 clones in the sample, roughly 96% were seen once. The trim removed 1 base at V and 1 base at J, leaving 2 bases unmatched. CDR1 and CDR2 (germline): SGHRS, YFSETQ. The CDR3 is 14 residues long. The source material was naive CD8+ T cells sorted from blood. The receptor was isolated from a woman in her twenties or thirties in good health. This chain uses TRBV5-1 with TRBJ2-7; TRBD1 agrees at 7 bases. The CDR3, as DNA: TGCGCCAGCAGCTTGATACAGGGGTCCTACGAGCAGTACTTC. Translated: CASSLIQGSYEQYF.